The clone carrying this TCR beta chain has more than one count but fewer than ten. At one of its ends the junction is not consistent with the germline gene, which may arise from a read error. The data originate from a study of Graves' ophthalmopathy and Graves' hyperthyroidism. CDR1 is SGDLS and CDR2 is YYNGEE in the germline V gene. The CDR3 is 14 amino acids. RNA transcripts were the template, and TCR beta CDR3 regions were amplified from them. The workflow started with a first-round RT-PCR run with HTBI primers and then moved on to a second-round multiplex PCR. TCRdb passed the multiplex PCR reads through MiXCR, listing each CDR3 protein once. The data show some 360,000 distinct CDR3 sequences, about 18% seen once. Hyperthyroidism patients were newly diagnosed, ill under 2 months, and aged 18 to 65 years.

This TCR was sampled from an adult woman with stable Graves' hyperthyroidism. The sample taken for sequencing was peripheral blood. V is TRBV9 and J is TRBJ1-5; D is unclear. CDR3 bases: TGTGCCAACAGCGCCGGGCAGGAGGGTCAGCCCCAGCATTTT. Translating it yields CANSAGQEGQPQHF.